A single count supports the clone carrying this TCR beta chain. As yet, its antigen is unknown. The entry originates in a study of shared clonotypes between healthy human individuals. Study-level background: Per donor, three plates held CD4 naive cells, three held CD4 memory, two held CD8 naive and one held CD8 memory. Notes on the study in general: An expected dependence of interdonor clonotype sharing on sequencing depth was noted.

Assay execution proceeded at the deep level. Clones were sequenced by immunoSEQ multiplex PCR, and TCRdb holds only the in-frame ones, with some missing. The sample has roughly 1,800,000 clones, about 95% seen once; the top ten hold more than 0.9%. Deletions cut 4 bases from V and 1 base from J, with 15 bases between. The germline CDR1 and CDR2 sequences are SGHDT and YYEEEE. The CDR3 totals 15 residues. As defined, naive CD8 cells were CD45RO-negative and positively selected for CCR7, with terminally differentiated effector memory CD45RA+ cells excluded. This chain connects TRBV5-6 to TRBJ2-7; D possibly corresponds to TRBD1 (6 bases). Sequenced: naive CD8+ T cells sorted from blood. The receptor was derived from a man aged 18 to 30 in good health. CDR3 in DNA: TGTGCCAGCAGCGACCAAACGAGGGGGTCCTACGAGCAGTACTTC. The encoded protein is CASSDQTRGSYEQYF.